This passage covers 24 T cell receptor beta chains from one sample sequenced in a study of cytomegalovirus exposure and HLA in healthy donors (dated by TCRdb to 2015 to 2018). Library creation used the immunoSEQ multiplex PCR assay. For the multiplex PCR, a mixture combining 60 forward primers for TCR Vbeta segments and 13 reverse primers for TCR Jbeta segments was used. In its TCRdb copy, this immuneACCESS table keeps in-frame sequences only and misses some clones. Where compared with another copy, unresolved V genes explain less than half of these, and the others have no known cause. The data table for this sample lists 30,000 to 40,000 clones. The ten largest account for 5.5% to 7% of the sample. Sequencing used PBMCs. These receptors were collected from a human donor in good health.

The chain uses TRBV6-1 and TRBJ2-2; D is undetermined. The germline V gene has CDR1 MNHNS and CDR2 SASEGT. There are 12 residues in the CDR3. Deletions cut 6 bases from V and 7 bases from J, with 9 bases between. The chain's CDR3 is CASRLISGELFF. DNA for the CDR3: TGTGCCAGCAGGCTTATCAGCGGGGAGCTGTTTTTT.

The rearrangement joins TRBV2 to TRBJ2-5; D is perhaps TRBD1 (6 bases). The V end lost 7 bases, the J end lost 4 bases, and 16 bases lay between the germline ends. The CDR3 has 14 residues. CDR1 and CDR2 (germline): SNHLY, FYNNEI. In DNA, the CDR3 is TGTGCCAGCACCAAAGAGGGGGTAGGAGAGACCCAGTACTTC. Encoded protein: CASTKEGVGETQYF.

CDR3 sequence (DNA): TGTGCCAGCATGCCCGCAGGAGGGATGGGCACTGAAGCTTTCTTT. Protein sequence: CASMPAGGMGTEAFF. The genes are TRBV25-1 and TRBJ1-1; D not resolved. V was trimmed by 7 bases and J by 4 bases, leaving 19 bases between them. The germline V gene encodes CDR1 MGHDK and CDR2 SYGVNS. CDR3 length: 15 amino acids.

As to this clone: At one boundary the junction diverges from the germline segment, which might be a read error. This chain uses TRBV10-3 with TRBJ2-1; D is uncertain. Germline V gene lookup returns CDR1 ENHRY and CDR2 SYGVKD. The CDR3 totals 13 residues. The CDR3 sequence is CAISGSSDNEQFF. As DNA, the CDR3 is TGTGCCATCAGTGGAAGCTCCGACAATGAGCAGTTCTTC.

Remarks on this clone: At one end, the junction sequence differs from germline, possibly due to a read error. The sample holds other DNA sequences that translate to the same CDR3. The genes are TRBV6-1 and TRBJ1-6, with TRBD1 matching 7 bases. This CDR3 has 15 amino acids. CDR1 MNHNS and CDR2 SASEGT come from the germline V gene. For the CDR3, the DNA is TGTGCCAGCAGAGACCGACAGGGCCCTAATTCACCCCTACACTTT. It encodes CASRDRQGPNSPLHF.

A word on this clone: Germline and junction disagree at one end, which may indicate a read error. The CDR3 sequence is CASSDLTGELFF. In DNA form, the CDR3 reads TGTGCCAGCAGTGACCTGACCGGGGAACTGTTTTTT. The chain couples TRBV6-5 to TRBJ2-2; TRBD2 might be the D (5 bases). The CDR3 is 12 amino acids. CDR1 is MNHEY and CDR2 is SVGAGI in the germline V gene.

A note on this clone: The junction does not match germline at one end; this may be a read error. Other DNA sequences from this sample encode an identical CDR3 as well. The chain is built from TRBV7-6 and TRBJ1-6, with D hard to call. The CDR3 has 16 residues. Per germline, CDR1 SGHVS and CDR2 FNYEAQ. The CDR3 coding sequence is TGTGCCAGCAGCCCTAGTGAGGCTGGTAGTAATTCACCCCTACACTTT. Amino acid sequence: CASSPSEAGSNSPLHF.

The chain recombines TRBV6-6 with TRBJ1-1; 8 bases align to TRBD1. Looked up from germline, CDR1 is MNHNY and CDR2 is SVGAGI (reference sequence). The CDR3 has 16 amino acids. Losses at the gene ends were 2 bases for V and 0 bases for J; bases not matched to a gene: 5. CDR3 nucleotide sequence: TGTGCCAGCAGTTACACTAGGACAGGGCTGAACACTGAAGCTTTCTTT. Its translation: CASSYTRTGLNTEAFF.

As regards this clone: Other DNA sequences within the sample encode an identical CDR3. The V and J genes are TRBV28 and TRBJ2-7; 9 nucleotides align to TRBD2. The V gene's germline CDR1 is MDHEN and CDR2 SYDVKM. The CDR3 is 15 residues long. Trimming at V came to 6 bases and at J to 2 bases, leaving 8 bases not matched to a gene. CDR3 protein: CASRPTSGGTYEQYF. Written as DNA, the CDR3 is TGTGCCAGCAGGCCGACTAGCGGAGGGACCTACGAGCAGTACTTC.

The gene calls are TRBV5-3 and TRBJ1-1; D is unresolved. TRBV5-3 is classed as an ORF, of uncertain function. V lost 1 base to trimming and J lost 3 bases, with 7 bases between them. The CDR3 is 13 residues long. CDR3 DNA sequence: TGTGCCAGAAGCTTGTGCGGAGACACTGAAGCTTTCTTT. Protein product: CARSLCGDTEAFF.

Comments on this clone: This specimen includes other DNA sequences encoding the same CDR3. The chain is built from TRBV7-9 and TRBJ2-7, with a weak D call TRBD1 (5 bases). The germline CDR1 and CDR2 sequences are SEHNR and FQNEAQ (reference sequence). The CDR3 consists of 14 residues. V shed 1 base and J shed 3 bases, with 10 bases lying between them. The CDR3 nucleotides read TGTGCCAGCAGCTTAGTCGGTCAGGGCTACGAGCAGTACTTC. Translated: CASSLVGQGYEQYF.

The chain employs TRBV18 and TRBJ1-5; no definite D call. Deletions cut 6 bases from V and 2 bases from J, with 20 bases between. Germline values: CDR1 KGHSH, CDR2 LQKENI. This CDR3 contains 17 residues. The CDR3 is CASSHQGGARGNQPQHF. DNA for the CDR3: TGTGCCAGCTCCCACCAAGGAGGCGCAAGGGGCAATCAGCCCCAGCATTTT.

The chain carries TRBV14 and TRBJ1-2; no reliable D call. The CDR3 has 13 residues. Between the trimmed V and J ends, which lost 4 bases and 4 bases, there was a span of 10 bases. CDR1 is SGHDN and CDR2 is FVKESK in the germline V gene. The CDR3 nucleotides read TGTGCCAGCAGCCCACCGGAGGGCTATGGCTACACCTTC. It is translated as CASSPPEGYGYTF.

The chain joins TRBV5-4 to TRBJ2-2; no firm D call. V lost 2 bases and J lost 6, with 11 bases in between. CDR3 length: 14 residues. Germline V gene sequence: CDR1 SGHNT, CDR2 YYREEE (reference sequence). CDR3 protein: CASSLPSTAGELFF. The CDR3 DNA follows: TGTGCCAGCAGCTTACCTAGTACGGCCGGGGAGCTGTTTTTT.

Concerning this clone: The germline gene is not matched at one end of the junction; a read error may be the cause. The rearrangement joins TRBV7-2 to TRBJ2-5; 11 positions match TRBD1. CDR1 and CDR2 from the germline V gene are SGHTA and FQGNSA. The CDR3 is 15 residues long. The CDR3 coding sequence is TGTGCCAGCAGCTCCCCGGGACAGGGGGGAGAGAACCAGTACTTC. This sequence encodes CASSSPGQGGENQYF. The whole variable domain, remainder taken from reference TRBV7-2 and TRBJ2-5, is GAGVSQSPSNKVTEKGKDVELRCDPISGHTALYWYRQSLGQGLEFLIYFQGNSAPDKSGLPSDRFSAERTGGSVSTLTIQRTQQEDSAVYLCASSSPGQGGENQYFGPGTRLLVL.

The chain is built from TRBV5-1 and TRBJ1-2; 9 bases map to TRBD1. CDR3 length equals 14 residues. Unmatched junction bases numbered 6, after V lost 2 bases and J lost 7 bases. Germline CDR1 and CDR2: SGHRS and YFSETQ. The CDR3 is CASSFPGQGSGYTF. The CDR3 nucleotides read TGCGCCAGCAGCTTTCCGGGACAGGGATCTGGCTACACCTTC.

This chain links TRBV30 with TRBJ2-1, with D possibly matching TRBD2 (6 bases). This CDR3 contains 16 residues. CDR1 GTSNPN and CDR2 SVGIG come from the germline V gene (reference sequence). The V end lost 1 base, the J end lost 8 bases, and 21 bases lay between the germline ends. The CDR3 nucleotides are TGTGCCTGGAGTGCTCCTCCCGGGGGACTTAACGATGAGCAGTTCTTC. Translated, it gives CAWSAPPGGLNDEQFF.

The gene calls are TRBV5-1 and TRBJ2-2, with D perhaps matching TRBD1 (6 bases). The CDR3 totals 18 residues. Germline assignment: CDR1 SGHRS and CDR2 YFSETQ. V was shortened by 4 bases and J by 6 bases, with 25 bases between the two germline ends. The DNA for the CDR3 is TGCGCCAGCAGCCCCCACCATGGACAGATAAGGGTACCCGGGGAGCTGTTTTTT. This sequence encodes CASSPHHGQIRVPGELFF.

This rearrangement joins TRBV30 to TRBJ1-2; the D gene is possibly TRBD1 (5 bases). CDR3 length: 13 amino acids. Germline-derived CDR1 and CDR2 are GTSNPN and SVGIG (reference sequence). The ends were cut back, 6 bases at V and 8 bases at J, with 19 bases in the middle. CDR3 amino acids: CACDKTESRGYTF. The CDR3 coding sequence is TGTGCCTGCGATAAGACAGAGTCAAGAGGCTACACCTTC.

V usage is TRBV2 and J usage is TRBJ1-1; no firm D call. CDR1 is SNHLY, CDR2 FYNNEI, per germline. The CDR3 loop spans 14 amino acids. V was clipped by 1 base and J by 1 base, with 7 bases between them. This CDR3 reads CASSEGTGNTEAFF. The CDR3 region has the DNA TGTGCCAGCAGTGAAGGCACGGGGAACACTGAAGCTTTCTTT.

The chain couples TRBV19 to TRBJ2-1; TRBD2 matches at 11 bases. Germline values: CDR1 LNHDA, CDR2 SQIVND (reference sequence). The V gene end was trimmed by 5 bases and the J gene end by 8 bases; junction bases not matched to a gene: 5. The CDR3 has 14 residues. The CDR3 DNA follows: TGTGCCAGTAGTTATAGCGGGGGGGCCTATGAGCAGTTCTTC. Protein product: CASSYSGGAYEQFF. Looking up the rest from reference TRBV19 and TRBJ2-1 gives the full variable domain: DGGITQSPKYLFRKEGQNVTLSCEQNLNHDAMYWYRQDPGQGLRLIYYSQIVNDFQKGDIAEGYSVSREKKESFPLTVTSAQKNPTAFYLCASSYSGGAYEQFFGPGTRLTVL.

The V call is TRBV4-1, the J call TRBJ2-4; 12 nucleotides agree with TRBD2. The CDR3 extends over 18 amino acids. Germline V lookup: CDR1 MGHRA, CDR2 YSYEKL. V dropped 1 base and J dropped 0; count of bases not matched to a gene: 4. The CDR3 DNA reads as TGCGCCAGCAGCCAAGTCCCGACTAGCGGGGGAGCCAAAAACATTCAGTACTTC. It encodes CASSQVPTSGGAKNIQYF.

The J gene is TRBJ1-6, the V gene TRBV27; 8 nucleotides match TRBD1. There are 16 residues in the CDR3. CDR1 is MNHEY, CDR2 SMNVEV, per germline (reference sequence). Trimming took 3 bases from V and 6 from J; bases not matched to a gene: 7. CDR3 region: CASSFTRTGSNSPLHF. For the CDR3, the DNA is TGTGCCAGCAGTTTTACCCGGACAGGGAGTAATTCACCCCTCCACTTT.

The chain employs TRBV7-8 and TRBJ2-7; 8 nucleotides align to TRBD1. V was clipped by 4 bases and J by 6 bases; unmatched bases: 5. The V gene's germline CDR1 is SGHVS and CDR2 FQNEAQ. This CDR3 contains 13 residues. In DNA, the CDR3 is TGTGCCAGCAGCTCCGAGGACAGGGCCGAGCAGTACTTC. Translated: CASSSEDRAEQYF.